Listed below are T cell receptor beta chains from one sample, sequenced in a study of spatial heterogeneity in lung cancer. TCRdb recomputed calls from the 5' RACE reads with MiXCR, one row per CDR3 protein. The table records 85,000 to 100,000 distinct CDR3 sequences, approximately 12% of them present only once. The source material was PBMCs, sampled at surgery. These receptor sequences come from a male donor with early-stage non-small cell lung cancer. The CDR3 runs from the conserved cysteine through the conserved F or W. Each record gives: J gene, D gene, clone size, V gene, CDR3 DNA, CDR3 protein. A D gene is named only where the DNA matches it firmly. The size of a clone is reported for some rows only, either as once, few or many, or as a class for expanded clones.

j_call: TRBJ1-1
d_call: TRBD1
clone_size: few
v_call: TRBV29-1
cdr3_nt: TGCAGCGTTGAAGGGGGGCAGGGGGAGGCTGAAGCTTTCTTT
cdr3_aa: CSVEGGQGEAEAFF

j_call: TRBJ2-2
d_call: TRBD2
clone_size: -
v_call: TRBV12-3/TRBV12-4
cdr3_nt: TGTGCCAGCAGTCTCAGCGGGGGCGCCAGCGGGGAGCTGTTTTTT
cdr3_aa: CASSLSGGASGELFF

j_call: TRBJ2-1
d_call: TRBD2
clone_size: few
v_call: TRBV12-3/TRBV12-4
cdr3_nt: TGTGCCAGCAGTTTAGCGAGAGGACTAGCGGGAGCTTTTTACAATGAGCAGTTCTTC
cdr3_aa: CASSLARGLAGAFYNEQFF

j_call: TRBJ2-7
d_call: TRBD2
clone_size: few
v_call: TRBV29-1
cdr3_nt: TGCAGCGTTGTAGGGACTAGCGGGATTTTCCTCTCCTACGAGCAGTACTTC
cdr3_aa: CSVVGTSGIFLSYEQYF

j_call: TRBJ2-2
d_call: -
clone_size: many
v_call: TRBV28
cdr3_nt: TGTGCCAGCAGTTTGGTCGGGAAGCCGACCGGGGAGCTGTTTTTT
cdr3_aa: CASSLVGKPTGELFF

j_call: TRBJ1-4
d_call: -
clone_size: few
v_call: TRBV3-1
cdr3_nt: TGTGCCAGCAGCCAAGTGGCAGGTGAAAAACTGTTTTTT
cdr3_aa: CASSQVAGEKLFF

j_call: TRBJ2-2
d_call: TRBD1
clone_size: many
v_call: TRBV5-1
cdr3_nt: TGCGCCAGCAGCGACAGGGCCACCGGGGAGCTGTTTTTT
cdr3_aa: CASSDRATGELFF

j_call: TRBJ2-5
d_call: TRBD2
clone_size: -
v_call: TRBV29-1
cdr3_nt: TGCAGCGTTGATGGTAGCGGGGCGAGAGAGACCCAGTACTTC
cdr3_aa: CSVDGSGARETQYF

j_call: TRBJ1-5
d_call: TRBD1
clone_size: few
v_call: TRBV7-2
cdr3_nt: TGTGCCAGCAGCCCGTTGTCGGGCAGGGGGCTAGGTCAGCCCCAGCATTTT
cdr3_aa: CASSPLSGRGLGQPQHF

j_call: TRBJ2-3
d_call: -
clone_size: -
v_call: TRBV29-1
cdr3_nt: TGCAGCGTATATAGGAGACCGGCTAGCACAGATACGCAGTATTTT
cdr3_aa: CSVYRRPASTDTQYF

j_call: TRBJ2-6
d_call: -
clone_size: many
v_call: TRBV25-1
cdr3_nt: TGTGCCAGCAGTGAATATTTCGCGCCCTCTGGGGCCAACGTCCTGACTTTC
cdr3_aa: CASSEYFAPSGANVLTF

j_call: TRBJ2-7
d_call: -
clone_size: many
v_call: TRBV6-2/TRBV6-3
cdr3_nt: TGTGCCAGCAGCTCCGGCAGGGTGGGTTACGAGCAGTACTTC
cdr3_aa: CASSSGRVGYEQYF

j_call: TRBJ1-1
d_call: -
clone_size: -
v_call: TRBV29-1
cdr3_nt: TGCAGCTCCGGCCGCAACGGGGTCCACGAAGCTTTCTTT
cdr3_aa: CSSGRNGVHEAFF

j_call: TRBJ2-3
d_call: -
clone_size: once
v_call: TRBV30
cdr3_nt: TGTGCCTGGAGTGGTTGGGGATCCAGTGCTACGCAGTATTTT
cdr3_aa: CAWSGWGSSATQYF

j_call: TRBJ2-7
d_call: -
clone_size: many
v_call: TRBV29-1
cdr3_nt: TGCAGCGTTAGCGAACGGGGGTACGAGCAGTACTTC
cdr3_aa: CSVSERGYEQYF

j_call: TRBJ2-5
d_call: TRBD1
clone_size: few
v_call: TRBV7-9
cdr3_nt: TGTGCCAGCAGCACGCGACAGGGTCATGAGACCCAGTACTTC
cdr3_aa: CASSTRQGHETQYF

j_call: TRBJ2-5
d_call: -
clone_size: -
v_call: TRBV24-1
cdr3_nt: TGTGCCACCAGTGAGGACGAAACAGGGCAGGAGACCCAGTACTTC
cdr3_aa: CATSEDETGQETQYF

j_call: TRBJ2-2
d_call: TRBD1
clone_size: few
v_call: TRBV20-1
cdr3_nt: TGCAGTGCTAAAGAACCGGGACAGGGTTTGACCGGGGAGCTGTTTTTT
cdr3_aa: CSAKEPGQGLTGELFF

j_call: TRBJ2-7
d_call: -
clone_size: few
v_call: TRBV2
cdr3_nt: TGTGCCAGCACGCTCCGGGACTCACACTACGAGCAGTACTTC
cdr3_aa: CASTLRDSHYEQYF

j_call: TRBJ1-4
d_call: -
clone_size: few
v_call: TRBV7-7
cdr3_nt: TGTGCTAGCAGCCGGACAGATGCAACTAATGAAAAACTGTTTTTT
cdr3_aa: CASSRTDATNEKLFF

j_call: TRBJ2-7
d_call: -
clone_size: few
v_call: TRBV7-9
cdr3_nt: TGTGCCAGCAGCTTTCAAGCGGGTTCCCACGAGCAGTACTTC
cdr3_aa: CASSFQAGSHEQYF

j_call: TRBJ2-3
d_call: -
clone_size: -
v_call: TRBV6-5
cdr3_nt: TGTGCCAGCAGGGAAAACACAGATACGCAGTATTTT
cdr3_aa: CASRENTDTQYF

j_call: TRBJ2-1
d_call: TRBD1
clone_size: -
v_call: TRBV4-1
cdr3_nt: TGCGCCAGCAGCCACCCGGACAGGGACTACAATGAGCAGTTCTTC
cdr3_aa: CASSHPDRDYNEQFF

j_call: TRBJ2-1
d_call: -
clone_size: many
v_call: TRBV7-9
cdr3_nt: TGTGCCAGCAGCCCATTGCTCAATGAGCAGTTCTTC
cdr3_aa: CASSPLLNEQFF

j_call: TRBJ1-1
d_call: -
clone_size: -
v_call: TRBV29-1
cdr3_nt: TGCAGCGTTGGCGACGTCAGGAACACTGAAGCTTTCTTT
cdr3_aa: CSVGDVRNTEAFF

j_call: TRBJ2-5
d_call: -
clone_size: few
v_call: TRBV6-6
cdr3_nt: TGTGCCAGCAGTTACACCCAAGAGACCCAGTACTTC
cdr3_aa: CASSYTQETQYF

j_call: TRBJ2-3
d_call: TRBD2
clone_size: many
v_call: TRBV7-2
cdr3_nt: TGTGCCAGCAGCTCGCATAGCGGGGGGGGCACAGATACGCAGTATTTT
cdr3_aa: CASSSHSGGGTDTQYF

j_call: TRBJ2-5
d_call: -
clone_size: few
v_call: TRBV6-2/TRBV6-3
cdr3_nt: TGTGCCAGCAGTTACGTACCCCTAGTCGGAGAGACCCAGTACTTC
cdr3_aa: CASSYVPLVGETQYF

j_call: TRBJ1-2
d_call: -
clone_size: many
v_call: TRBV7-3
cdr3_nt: TGTGCCAGCAGCTTTACAGGGCCCCCAAGCGATGGCTACACCTTC
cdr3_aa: CASSFTGPPSDGYTF

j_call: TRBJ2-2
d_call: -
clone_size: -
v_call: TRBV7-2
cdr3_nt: TGTGCCAGCAGTTTTCAGGGGAGAAGTGGGGAGCTGTTTTTT
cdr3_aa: CASSFQGRSGELFF

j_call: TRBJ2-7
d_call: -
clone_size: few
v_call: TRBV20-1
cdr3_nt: TGCAGTGCTAGAAACTGGGAGCAGTACTTC
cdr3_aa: CSARNWEQYF

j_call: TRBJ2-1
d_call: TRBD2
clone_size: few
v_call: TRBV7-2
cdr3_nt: TGTGCCAACAGCCCCGGGACTAGGACTTCGGAGGAGCAGTTCTTC
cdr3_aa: CANSPGTRTSEEQFF

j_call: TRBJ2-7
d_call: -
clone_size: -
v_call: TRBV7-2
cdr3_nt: TGTGCCAGCAGCTTATCACACGAGCAGTACTTC
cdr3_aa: CASSLSHEQYF

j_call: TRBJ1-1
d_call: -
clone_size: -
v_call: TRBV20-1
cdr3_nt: TGCAGTGCTAGAGGAGGAGACAGTTTTTACACTGAAGCTTTCTTT
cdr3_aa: CSARGGDSFYTEAFF

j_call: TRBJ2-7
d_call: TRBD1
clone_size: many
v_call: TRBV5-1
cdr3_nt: TGCGCCAGCAGCTTCGGACAGGGGGACTACGAGCAGTACTTC
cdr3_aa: CASSFGQGDYEQYF

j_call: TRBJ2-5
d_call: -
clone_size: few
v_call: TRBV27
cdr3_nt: TGTGCCAGCAGTTTGGGGGGGCGGCTTGTCTGGGAGACCCAGTACTTC
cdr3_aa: CASSLGGRLVWETQYF

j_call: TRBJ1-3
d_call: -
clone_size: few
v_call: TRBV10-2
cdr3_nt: TGCGCCAGCAGTGTGATCGACTCTGGAAACACCATATATTTT
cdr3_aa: CASSVIDSGNTIYF

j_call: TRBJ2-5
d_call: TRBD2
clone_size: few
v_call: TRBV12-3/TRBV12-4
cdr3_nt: TGTGCCAGCAGTCTTAGACTAGCGCCACAAGAGACCCAGTACTTC
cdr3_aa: CASSLRLAPQETQYF

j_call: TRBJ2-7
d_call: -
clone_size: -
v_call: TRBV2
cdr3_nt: TGTGCCAGCGTTCGGATGGGAGTGGGGGACTACGAGCAGTACTTC
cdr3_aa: CASVRMGVGDYEQYF

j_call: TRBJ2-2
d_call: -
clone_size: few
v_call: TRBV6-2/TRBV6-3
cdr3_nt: TGTGCCAGCAGTTACTTTTCCGACGGGGAGCTGTTTTTT
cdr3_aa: CASSYFSDGELFF

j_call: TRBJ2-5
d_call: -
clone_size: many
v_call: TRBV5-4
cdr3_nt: TGTGCCAGTTCCGGGACCAAAGAGACCCAGTACTTC
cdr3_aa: CASSGTKETQYF

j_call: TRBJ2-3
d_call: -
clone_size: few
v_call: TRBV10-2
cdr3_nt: TGCGCCAGCAGTGGTAGCGGACGCACAGATACGCAGTATTTT
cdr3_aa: CASSGSGRTDTQYF

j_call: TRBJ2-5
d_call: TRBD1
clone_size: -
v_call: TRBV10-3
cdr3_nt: TGTGCCATCAGAAGACAGGGGGTCCAAGAGACCCAGTACTTC
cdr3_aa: CAIRRQGVQETQYF

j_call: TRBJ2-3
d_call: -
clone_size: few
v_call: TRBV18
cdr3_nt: TGTGCCAGCTCACCAAGTGCGGAAGATACGCAGTATTTT
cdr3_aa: CASSPSAEDTQYF

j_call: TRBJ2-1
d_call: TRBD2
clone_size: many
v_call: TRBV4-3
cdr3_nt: TGCGCCAGCAGCGGTAGCGGGCGGAATGAGCAGTTCTTC
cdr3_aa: CASSGSGRNEQFF